This record concerns one T cell receptor (beta chain) sequence. This entry is derived from a study of blood T cell repertoires in COVID-19. Participants reported their clinical history, and cohort assignment relied on those reports. Authors' data handling: Reference gene primer amplification gave nucleated cell count estimates. Libraries were prepared by immunoSEQ multiplex PCR; TCRdb keeps only in-frame clonotypes and omits some of them. V, J and clone size derive from that table, while D and trimming were established from the DNA sequence. The data show 300,000 to 400,000 clones, about 86% seen once. This TCR was recovered from a woman aged 40 to 50 with acute COVID-19. Sequencing used PBMCs or T cells enriched from blood (not recorded which).

The CDR3 DNA reads as TGTGCCAGCACCCCGGGACAGGACGACGTGGGGGATACGCAGTATTTT. Amino acid sequence: CASTPGQDDVGDTQYF. This chain links TRBV21-1 with TRBJ2-3; the table's D call, TRBD1, has no DNA check behind it. TRBV21-1 counts as a pseudogene. The CDR3 is 16 residues long.